The next 29 T cell receptor beta chains were all read from a single sample in a study of breast tumors, draining lymph nodes, adjacent tissues. A single record per CDR3 protein comes from TCRdb applying MiXCR to the multiplex PCR reads. The sample includes approximately 130,000 distinct CDR3 sequences, approximately 22% of them seen just once. Samples came from axillary lymph nodes draining the breast cancer. Sequences were obtained from axillary lymph node tissue. These receptors all stem from a female donor with breast cancer. Some clones in this sample may be carry-over from other donors' samples.

This chain joins TRBV5-4 and TRBJ2-2; perhaps D is TRBD1 or TRBD2 (5 bases each). V was clipped by 3 bases and J by 6 bases, with 18 bases between them. This CDR3 is built from 16 residues. Germline assignment: CDR1 SGHNT and CDR2 YYREEE (reference sequence). Here the CDR3 DNA reads TGTGCCAGCAGCTCAGACGGGACCCAAAACGCCGGGGAGCTGTTTTTT. Encoded protein: CASSSDGTQNAGELFF. The full variable domain, its missing parts supplied by reference TRBV5-4 and TRBJ2-2, is ETGVTQSPTHLIKTRGQQVTLRCSSQSGHNTVSWYQQALGQGPQFIFQYYREEENGRGNFPPRFSGLQFPNYSSELNVNALELDDSALYLCASSSDGTQNAGELFFGEGSRLTVL.

Regarding this clonotype: A read error is possible here, since a much larger clone lies one base away. V usage is TRBV27 and J usage is TRBJ2-3; D gene uncertain. CDR3 length equals 14 residues. V was clipped by 3 bases and J by 1 base, with 8 bases between them. Germline V lookup: CDR1 MNHEY, CDR2 SMNVEV (reference sequence). The CDR3 reads CASSFWDGTDTQYF. CDR3 DNA: TGTGCCAGCAGTTTCTGGGATGGCACAGATACGCAGTATTTT.

The rearrangement uses TRBV11-2 and TRBJ1-2; D not certain. Trimming pared 5 bases from V and 2 bases from J, leaving 12 bases between. CDR1 is SGHAT and CDR2 is FQNNGV in the germline V gene. This CDR3 spans 14 amino acids. The CDR3 here is CASSRSAPNYGYTF. The CDR3 DNA is TGTGCCAGCAGCCGCTCGGCCCCGAACTATGGCTACACCTTC.

V gene TRBV30 combines with J gene TRBJ2-6; D ambiguous. This CDR3 region has 13 residues. Trimming shortened V by 4 bases and J by 0 bases, and 4 bases separated the two germline ends. CDR1 is GTSNPN and CDR2 is SVGIG in the germline V gene (reference sequence). The CDR3 reads CAWTPSGANVLTF. The CDR3 region has the DNA TGTGCCTGGACCCCCTCTGGGGCCAACGTCCTGACTTTC.

Remarks on this clonotype: A much bigger clone sits one base away, suggesting this may be a read error. The chain uses TRBV2 and TRBJ2-7, with 9 bases fitting TRBD1. The CDR3 loop spans 15 amino acids. CDR1 and CDR2 (germline): SNHLY, FYNNEI. V was clipped by 6 bases and J by 0 bases; unmatched bases: 6. Here the CDR3 reads CASRQMTGGSYEQYF. In DNA, the CDR3 is TGTGCCAGCAGGCAAATGACAGGGGGCTCCTACGAGCAGTACTTC.

This clonotype was seen many times. The CDR3: CASSSLGYEQYF. The CDR3 nucleotides read TGTGCCAGCAGCTCCCTGGGTTACGAGCAGTACTTC. The chain joins TRBV11-1 to TRBJ2-7; D is unresolved. Trimming cost V 4 bases and J 4 bases, with 8 bases left between them. Germline loops: CDR1 SGHAT, CDR2 FQDESV (reference sequence). The CDR3 sequence is 12 residues long.

This clonotype has at least ten counts. This sequence joins TRBV9 and TRBJ2-1; no definite D call. Trimming shortened V by 3 bases and J by 7 bases, and 17 bases separated the two germline ends. The CDR3 sequence is 15 residues long. Germline-derived CDR1 and CDR2 are SGDLS and YYNGEE. CDR3 loop: CASSGLSVMKNEQFF. CDR3 coding DNA: TGTGCCAGCAGCGGATTATCCGTAATGAAGAATGAGCAGTTCTTC.

There are many counts of this clonotype. V gene TRBV20-1 combines with J gene TRBJ2-5; maybe TRBD2 (5 bases). The germline gives CDR1 DFQATT, CDR2 SNEGSKA (reference sequence). The CDR3 is 15 residues long. Trimming shortened V by 0 bases and J by 2 bases, and 13 bases separated the two germline ends. The CDR3 loop is CSARDLRTGQETQYF. CDR3 nucleotide sequence: TGCAGTGCTAGAGATCTCAGGACTGGACAAGAGACCCAGTACTTC.

In its sample, this clonotype was seen many times. The chain couples TRBV9 to TRBJ2-5; D is possibly TRBD1 or TRBD2 (5 bases each). V was trimmed by 4 bases and J by 3 bases, leaving 13 bases between them. Germline lookup yields CDR1 SGDLS and CDR2 YYNGEE. The CDR3 has 14 amino acids. The CDR3, as DNA: TGTGCCAGCAGCTCCCGGGACGGAAAAGAGACCCAGTACTTC. Translated, it gives CASSSRDGKETQYF. The full variable domain, in which reference TRBV9 and TRBJ2-5 provide the parts outside the CDR3, is DSGVTQTPKHLITATGQRVTLRCSPRSGDLSVYWYQQSLDQGLQFLIQYYNGEERAKGNILERFSAQQFPDLHSELNLSSLELGDSALYFCASSSRDGKETQYFGPGTRLLVL.

This clonotype was detected ten times or more. The chain is built from TRBV5-1 and TRBJ2-3, with D possibly TRBD2 on 6 matching bases. Germline values: CDR1 SGHRS, CDR2 YFSETQ. CDR3 size: 15 residues. V gave up 0 bases and J gave up 3 bases, with 11 bases separating them. The CDR3 nucleotides are TGCGCCAGCAGCTTGGGGGGCCGGGAGACAGATACGCAGTATTTT. Its protein is CASSLGGRETDTQYF.

This clonotype was counted many times. The gene calls are TRBV9 and TRBJ2-1, with TRBD2 identical over 8 bases. The germline V gene encodes CDR1 SGDLS and CDR2 YYNGEE. V shed 7 bases, J shed 7 bases, and the junction held 7 bases outside the gene matches. The CDR3 extends over 13 amino acids. In DNA form, the CDR3 reads TGTGCCAGCGGTAGCGGGATAGCGAATGAGCAGTTCTTC. Protein sequence: CASGSGIANEQFF.

The table lists this clonotype with a few counts. The chain carries TRBV27 and TRBJ1-2; possible D gene TRBD1, 6 bases. The CDR3 totals 15 residues. Trimming took off 3 bases at V and 0 bases at J, with 11 bases between the two ends. The germline V gene encodes CDR1 MNHEY and CDR2 SMNVEV (reference sequence). CDR3 coding DNA: TGTGCCAGCAGTTTGCAGAGGGGGTCTAACTATGGCTACACCTTC. Its protein product is CASSLQRGSNYGYTF.

About this clonotype itself: A read error is possible here, since a much larger clone lies one base away. The gene calls are TRBV7-8 and TRBJ2-5, with 8 bases lining up with TRBD2. The CDR3 totals 15 residues. Losses at the gene ends were 5 bases for V and 1 base for J; bases not matched to a gene: 6. In germline, CDR1 is SGHVS, CDR2 FQNEAQ. CDR3 amino acids: CASSDCGGSQETQYF. The DNA of the CDR3 is TGTGCCAGCAGCGATTGCGGGGGGTCCCAAGAGACCCAGTACTTC.

This clonotype was counted many times. V is TRBV15 and J is TRBJ2-3, with 9 bases fitting TRBD1. This CDR3 comprises 15 residues. V shed 8 bases and J 8 bases; nucleotides not matched to a gene: 14. Germline V gives CDR1 LNHNV, CDR2 YYDKDF (reference sequence). The CDR3 sequence: CATATSGTGIGTQYF. As DNA, the CDR3 is TGTGCCACCGCGACCTCCGGGACAGGGATTGGTACGCAGTATTTT. The full variable domain, with the rest looked up from reference TRBV15 and TRBJ2-3, is DAMVIQNPRYQVTQFGKPVTLSCSQTLNHNVMYWYQQKSSQAPKLLFHYYDKDFNNEADTPDNFQSRRPNTSFCFLDIRSPGLGDTAMYLCATATSGTGIGTQYFGPGTRLTVL.

This clonotype was found a few times. The rearrangement uses TRBV28 and TRBJ2-1, with 8 nucleotides matching TRBD1. V was pared by 5 bases and J by 6 bases, with 9 bases of the junction left unmatched. The CDR3 covers 15 residues. Germline assignment: CDR1 MDHEN and CDR2 SYDVKM. CDR3 DNA sequence: TGTGCCAGCAGTCTGACACGGACAGGGACCAATGAGCAGTTCTTC. This gives the protein CASSLTRTGTNEQFF.

Worth noting for this clonotype: The CDR3 does not end in the conserved phenylalanine or tryptophan, so this is likely a read error. The CDR3 coding sequence is TGTGCCAGCAGTTTTTTAGGTGAGCAGTACTCC. Its protein product is CASSFLGEQYS. V gene TRBV28 combines with J gene TRBJ2-7; unclear D gene. Germline loops: CDR1 MDHEN, CDR2 SYDVKM. Trimming shortened V by 3 bases and J by 7 bases, and 7 bases separated the two germline ends. CDR3 length: 11 amino acids.

Remarks on this clonotype: This is likely a read error, given that the CDR3 carries no conserved phenylalanine or tryptophan at its end. The chain uses TRBV2 and TRBJ1-2; D is uncertain. V was pared by 3 bases and J by 1 base, with 9 bases between. The CDR3 spans 14 residues. CDR1 is SNHLY, CDR2 FYNNEI, per germline. The CDR3 sequence is CASSDQEDNYGYTY. The CDR3 DNA follows: TGTGCCAGCAGTGATCAGGAAGATAACTATGGCTACACCTAC.

This chain uses TRBV30 with TRBJ2-2, with 9 nucleotides matching TRBD1. After removal of 2 bases from V and 5 bases from J, the junction contained 3 bases not matched to a gene. CDR3 size: 14 residues. Looked up from germline, CDR1 is GTSNPN and CDR2 is SVGIG (reference sequence). The CDR3 reads CAWSRDRETGELFF. As DNA, the CDR3 is TGTGCCTGGAGTCGGGACAGGGAGACCGGGGAGCTGTTTTTT.

Many counts were recorded for this clonotype. The J gene is TRBJ2-7, the V gene TRBV5-1; a possible D gene is TRBD2 (5 bases). The germline V and J ends were trimmed by 3 bases and 3 bases, with 7 bases remaining between them. This CDR3 has 12 residues. CDR1 is SGHRS and CDR2 is YFSETQ in the germline V gene. CDR3 protein: CASSSGGYEQYF. CDR3 DNA: TGCGCCAGCAGCTCCGGAGGCTACGAGCAGTACTTC.

This clonotype was detected ten times or more. The chain combines TRBV6-5 with TRBJ2-1, with TRBD2 as a possible D gene (5 bases). CDR1 and CDR2 (germline): MNHEY, SVGAGI. V was shortened by 2 bases and J by 8 bases, with 10 bases between the two germline ends. The CDR3 spans 13 residues. CDR3 DNA sequence: TGTGCCAGCAGTTACGTGGGGAGCGATGAGCAGTTCTTC. Its protein product is CASSYVGSDEQFF.

Remarks on this clonotype: This CDR3 is missing its conserved last phenylalanine or tryptophan, likely due to a read error. The rearrangement joins TRBV18 to TRBJ2-7; D gene uncertain. Germline V gives CDR1 KGHSH, CDR2 LQKENI. CDR3 length: 13 amino acids. V was pared by 8 bases and J by 4 bases, with 15 bases between. CDR3 sequence (DNA): TGTGCCAGCCCCCCCGGGCCAGCATACGAGCAGTACTCC. Its protein is CASPPGPAYEQYS.

In this sample, this clonotype turned up many times. The rearrangement uses TRBV4-1 and TRBJ2-2; D might be TRBD1 or TRBD2, each matching 5 bases. In germline, CDR1 is MGHRA, CDR2 YSYEKL. V gave up 5 bases and J gave up 4 bases, with 23 bases separating them. This CDR3 has 18 residues. The DNA of the CDR3 is TGCGCCAGCAGCGGAGGTCAGGGTGATTCGCCGGCCACCGGGGAGCTGTTTTTT. Its protein is CASSGGQGDSPATGELFF.

This clonotype was seen more than once but under ten times. The chain is built from TRBV15 and TRBJ2-7; 8 bases match TRBD2. The CDR3 extends over 15 amino acids. Germline V gives CDR1 LNHNV, CDR2 YYDKDF (reference sequence). V shed 1 base, J shed 2 bases, and the junction held 4 bases outside the gene matches. The CDR3 DNA reads TGTGCCACCAGCAGAGGGGCGGGGGGACCCTACGAGCAGTACTTC. Translating gives CATSRGAGGPYEQYF.

The rearrangement links TRBV6-5 to TRBJ2-3; 7 bases fit TRBD2. V shed 8 bases, J shed 4 bases, and the junction held 12 bases outside the gene matches. The germline V gene encodes CDR1 MNHEY and CDR2 SVGAGI. There are 15 residues in the CDR3. CDR3 protein: CASGEWGGKADTQYF. In DNA form, the CDR3 reads TGTGCCAGCGGTGAATGGGGGGGGAAGGCAGATACGCAGTATTTT.

The sample holds many counts of this clonotype. This chain links TRBV5-8 with TRBJ1-5; no firm D call. V lost 7 bases, J lost 0 bases, and 14 bases lay in between. The CDR3 has 15 residues. Germline V gene data show CDR1 as SGHTS and CDR2 as YDEGEE. CDR3 nucleotide sequence: TGTGCCAGCGCGTTTTCGGTTTATAGCAATCAGCCCCAGCATTTT. This sequence encodes CASAFSVYSNQPQHF.

This clonotype was detected ten times or more. This sequence joins TRBV7-6 and TRBJ2-7, with 9 nucleotides matching TRBD1. V was pared by 5 bases and J by 3 bases, with 5 bases of the junction left unmatched. The CDR3 runs 14 residues. CDR1 SGHVS and CDR2 FNYEAQ come from the germline V gene. CDR3 sequence: CASSVGDRVYEQYF. The CDR3 DNA reads TGTGCCAGCAGCGTAGGGGACAGGGTCTACGAGCAGTACTTC.

This clonotype was seen many times. V gene TRBV6-1 combines with J gene TRBJ1-5; 7 bases align to TRBD1. Trimming at V came to 4 bases and at J to 6 bases, leaving 15 bases not matched to a gene. The CDR3 spans 17 residues. CDR1 and CDR2 from the germline V gene are MNHNS and SASEGT. CDR3 DNA sequence: TGTGCCAGCAGTGTAAGACAGGGTTGGATTGTTGTTCAGCCCCAGCATTTT. Amino acids: CASSVRQGWIVVQPQHF.

This clonotype was picked up many times. The chain is built from TRBV7-8 and TRBJ2-5; D is uncertain. The CDR3 is 13 amino acids. Trimming removed 0 bases from V and 5 bases from J, with 7 bases in between. CDR1 SGHVS and CDR2 FQNEAQ come from the germline V gene. The CDR3 bases are TGTGCCAGCAGCTTAGCCCGGTGGGAGACCCAGTACTTC. Protein: CASSLARWETQYF.

In this sample, this clonotype turned up a few times. This may be a read error: a much more frequent sequence differs by one nucleotide. This chain joins TRBV7-6 and TRBJ2-1; D not certain. The CDR3 is 17 residues long. Germline loops: CDR1 SGHVS, CDR2 FNYEAQ. Trimming pared 5 bases from V and 0 bases from J, leaving 17 bases between. The CDR3, as DNA: TGTGCCAGCAGCCTGATAGGTCAGCTAAGCTCCTACAATGAGCAGTTCTTC. It specifies CASSLIGQLSSYNEQFF.